Below are 22 T cell receptor beta chains sequenced from a single sample in a study of T cells in Graves' hyperthyroidism and ophthalmopathy. TCR beta CDR3 regions were amplified from RNA transcripts. The HTBI primer set was used in a first-round RT-PCR of the TCR CDR3. TCRdb independently ran MiXCR on the multiplex PCR reads; one entry per CDR3 protein. The sample contains some 350,000 distinct CDR3 sequences, about 20% of which appear only once. Material: blood. These receptors came from a woman in her late teens or twenties with Graves' hyperthyroidism.

This clonotype has at least ten counts. The genes are TRBV2 and TRBJ2-2; unclear D gene. V was trimmed by 7 bases and J by 4 bases, leaving 13 bases between them. Germline loops: CDR1 SNHLY, CDR2 FYNNEI. CDR3 length: 14 amino acids. The CDR3 protein is CASTDHRVTGELFF. CDR3 nucleotide sequence: TGTGCCAGCACCGACCATAGAGTCACCGGGGAGCTGTTTTTT.

This clonotype was picked up many times. V usage is TRBV24-1 and J usage is TRBJ2-7; TRBD2 aligns across 8 bases. Trimming at V came to 3 bases and at J to 2 bases, leaving 8 bases not matched to a gene. Looked up from germline, CDR1 is KGHDR and CDR2 is SFDVKD. The CDR3 has 16 residues. CDR3 DNA sequence: TGTGCCACCAGTGATGGGAGTAGCGGGGTTACCTACGAGCAGTACTTC. This gives the protein CATSDGSSGVTYEQYF.

The table lists this clonotype with many counts. The V gene is TRBV13, the J gene TRBJ1-2, with D perhaps TRBD1 (5 bases). The CDR3 length is 14 residues. Germline V CDR1 and CDR2: PRHDT, FYEKMQ (reference sequence). The V end lost 5 bases, the J end lost 4 bases, and 14 bases lay between the germline ends. CDR3 sequence (DNA): TGTGCCAGCAGCCCCCGGGAGGGGCGCTATGGCTACACCTTC. Translation: CASSPREGRYGYTF.

This clonotype was counted at least ten times. The chain is built from TRBV12-3 or TRBV12-4 and TRBJ1-2, with D perhaps TRBD1 (5 bases). V was clipped by 4 bases and J by 8 bases, with 11 bases between them. The CDR3 has 12 amino acids. CDR3 amino acids: CASSWGLGGYTF. CDR3 sequence (DNA): TGTGCCAGCAGTTGGGGCCTCGGAGGCTACACCTTC.

This clonotype was seen ten or more times. The chain recombines TRBV6-5 with TRBJ2-7, with TRBD2 as a possible D gene (5 bases). CDR1 is MNHEY and CDR2 is SVGAGI in the germline V gene. V gave up 2 bases and J gave up 5 bases, with 13 bases separating them. CDR3 length: 14 residues. The CDR3: CASSYRGSEDEQYF. The CDR3 DNA follows: TGTGCCAGCAGTTACCGAGGGTCCGAGGACGAGCAGTACTTC.

There are many counts of this clonotype. V and J are TRBV27 and TRBJ2-2; D ambiguous. Looked up from germline, CDR1 is MNHEY and CDR2 is SMNVEV (reference sequence). CDR3 length equals 13 residues. The CDR3 is CVSEAANTGELFF. The CDR3, as DNA: TGTGTAAGTGAGGCAGCGAACACCGGGGAGCTGTTTTTT.

This clonotype was counted at least ten times. J is TRBJ2-2 and V is TRBV28; 8 positions agree with TRBD2. Germline CDR1 MDHEN, CDR2 SYDVKM. The CDR3 totals 16 residues. J lost 5 bases, V lost 2 bases, and 7 bases had no gene match. Written as DNA, the CDR3 is TGTGCCAGCAGTTTAACGGGCGGGGGGCGGACCGGGGAGCTGTTTTTT. Its protein product is CASSLTGGGRTGELFF. The complete variable domain, with remaining parts taken from reference TRBV28 and TRBJ2-2, reads DVKVTQSSRYLVKRTGEKVFLECVQDMDHENMFWYRQDPGLGLRLIYFSYDVKMKEKGDIPEGYSVSREKKERFSLILESASTNQTSMYLCASSLTGGGRTGELFFGEGSRLTVL.

This clonotype occurred a few times. This chain links TRBV2 with TRBJ2-5, with 8 bases that match TRBD1. CDR3 size: 14 residues. Looked up from germline, CDR1 is SNHLY and CDR2 is FYNNEI. V lost 8 bases to trimming and J lost 2 bases; unmatched junction nucleotides: 7. For the CDR3, the DNA is TGTGCCAGCCTCGAACGGACAGGGCAAGAGACCCAGTACTTC. It is translated as CASLERTGQETQYF. Combining the CDR3 with reference TRBV2 and TRBJ2-5 gives the whole variable domain EPEVTQTPSHQVTQMGQEVILRCVPISNHLYFYWYRQILGQKVEFLVSFYNNEISEKSEIFDDQFSVERPDGSNFTLKIRSTKLEDSAMYFCASLERTGQETQYFGPGTRLLVL.

This clonotype was detected many times. The V call is TRBV27, the J call TRBJ1-2, with TRBD1 matching over 9 bases. CDR3 length: 15 amino acids. Losses at the gene ends were 2 bases for V and 5 bases for J; bases not matched to a gene: 6. Per germline, CDR1 MNHEY and CDR2 SMNVEV (reference sequence). As DNA, the CDR3 is TGTGCCAGCAGTTTAGGCACAGGGGGCGCTTATGGCTACACCTTC. Translation gives CASSLGTGGAYGYTF.

This clonotype was seen more than once but under ten times. The V call is TRBV2, the J call TRBJ1-3; D may be TRBD1 (5 bases). Per the germline V gene, CDR1 is SNHLY and CDR2 is FYNNEI. The CDR3 runs to 11 residues. Trimming removed 8 bases from V and 8 bases from J, with 10 bases in between. DNA of the CDR3: TGTGCCAGCTCGCAGGGAGACACCATATATTTT. This codes for CASSQGDTIYF.

The chain employs TRBV15 and TRBJ1-1, with D perhaps matching TRBD1 (5 bases). Looked up from germline, CDR1 is LNHNV and CDR2 is YYDKDF (reference sequence). This CDR3 spans 14 amino acids. V shed 0 bases and J shed 6 bases, with 11 bases lying between them. The CDR3 nucleotides read TGTGCCACCAGCAGAGATCTACAGGACCCTGAAGCTTTCTTT. It specifies CATSRDLQDPEAFF.

This clonotype was seen ten or more times. The gene calls are TRBV28 and TRBJ2-7; 8 nucleotides match TRBD2. CDR3 size: 13 residues. With 6 bases clipped from V and 5 bases from J, the junction kept 6 bases outside the gene matches. Germline V gene data show CDR1 as MDHEN and CDR2 as SYDVKM. The CDR3 region is CASSTGGTNEQYF. CDR3 nucleotides: TGTGCCAGCAGCACGGGGGGGACGAACGAGCAGTACTTC.

With respect to this clonotype: This may be a read error, as it is one base from a much larger clone. V usage is TRBV19 and J usage is TRBJ2-7; 8 bases are shared with TRBD2. Germline lookup yields CDR1 LNHDA and CDR2 SQIVND (reference sequence). J gave up 1 base and V 5 bases, and 10 bases lay outside the gene matches. This CDR3 contains 16 residues. Written as DNA, the CDR3 is TGTGCCAGTAGTCTCCATACTAGCGGCGCATCCTACGAGCAGTACGTC. The encoded protein is CASSLHTSGASYEQYV.

The chain links TRBV27 to TRBJ1-1; D might be TRBD1 (5 bases). The CDR3 runs to 14 residues. The germline V gene has CDR1 MNHEY and CDR2 SMNVEV (reference sequence). Deletions cut 4 bases from V and 10 bases from J, with 19 bases between. The DNA of the CDR3 is TGTGCCAGCAGTTCCTCGGGACGGCCTGAGGGAGCTTTCTTT. Translated: CASSSSGRPEGAFF.

This clonotype occurred many times. V is TRBV6-1 and J is TRBJ1-3; maybe TRBD1 (5 bases). Per germline, CDR1 MNHNS and CDR2 SASEGT. The CDR3 sequence is 16 residues long. Trimming left V 4 bases short and J 0 bases short, with 13 bases between. CDR3: CASSVEAGVSGNTIYF. The CDR3 coding sequence is TGTGCCAGCAGTGTAGAGGCGGGGGTCTCTGGAAACACCATATATTTT.

This clonotype was recorded at least ten times. The V and J genes are TRBV28 and TRBJ2-5; either TRBD1 or TRBD2 may supply D (6 bases each). The CDR3 is 15 residues long. Between the trimmed V and J ends, which lost 2 bases and 5 bases, there was a span of 15 bases. Per the germline V gene, CDR1 is MDHEN and CDR2 is SYDVKM. The CDR3, as DNA: TGTGCCAGCAGTTTAAGTCCGCCGGGGGCCGAGACCCAGTACTTC. Protein sequence: CASSLSPPGAETQYF.

This clonotype was counted at least ten times. The V gene is TRBV7-8, the J gene TRBJ2-5; D is ambiguous. Germline V gives CDR1 SGHVS, CDR2 FQNEAQ. V lost 5 bases to trimming and J lost 5 bases, with 15 bases between them. This CDR3 has 14 residues. The DNA for the CDR3 is TGTGCCAGCAGCCCAGAGACCGGACGGGAGACCCAGTACTTC. Amino acid sequence: CASSPETGRETQYF.

This clonotype was recorded at least ten times. This chain joins TRBV5-1 and TRBJ2-7; D is ambiguous. The germline V gene has CDR1 SGHRS and CDR2 YFSETQ. The CDR3 is 15 residues long. The ends were cut back, 5 bases at V and 0 bases at J, with 15 bases in the middle. The DNA of the CDR3 is TGCGCCAGCAGTTCGGTTCCCAACTTCTCCTACGAGCAGTACTTC. Translation: CASSSVPNFSYEQYF.

This clonotype was seen just once. The CDR3 DNA is TGTGCCAGCAGGAGGGCTAATTCACCCCTCCACTTT. It specifies CASRRANSPLHF. The chain combines TRBV6-1 with TRBJ1-6; D remains ambiguous. Trimming took off 6 bases at V and 6 bases at J, with 6 bases between the two ends. Germline V gene sequence: CDR1 MNHNS, CDR2 SASEGT. The length of the CDR3 is 12 residues.

The V gene is TRBV5-1, the J gene TRBJ1-1; D might be TRBD1 (5 bases). The CDR3 totals 12 residues. Germline V lookup: CDR1 SGHRS, CDR2 YFSETQ. V was cut by 5 bases and J by 5 bases, with 10 bases left in between. CDR3 loop: CASSGTLTEAFF. In nucleotides, the CDR3 is TGCGCCAGCAGTGGGACGTTGACTGAAGCTTTCTTT.

This clonotype occurred many times. The rearrangement joins TRBV28 to TRBJ1-1, with D possibly TRBD1 on 5 matching bases. Trimming took off 6 bases at V and 4 bases at J, with 12 bases between the two ends. Germline values: CDR1 MDHEN, CDR2 SYDVKM. The CDR3 spans 13 residues. CDR3 amino acids: CASSRGTATEAFF. The CDR3 DNA is TGTGCCAGCAGCCGGGGCACGGCCACTGAAGCTTTCTTT. Full variable domain (rest looked up from reference TRBV28 and TRBJ1-1): DVKVTQSSRYLVKRTGEKVFLECVQDMDHENMFWYRQDPGLGLRLIYFSYDVKMKEKGDIPEGYSVSREKKERFSLILESASTNQTSMYLCASSRGTATEAFFGQGTRLTVV.

This clonotype was detected ten times or more. This chain links TRBV14 with TRBJ1-1; D gene unclear. The V gene lost 2 bases and the J gene lost 0 bases, with 7 bases spanning the gap. The CDR3 length is 14 residues. Germline-derived CDR1 and CDR2 are SGHDN and FVKESK. CDR3 protein: CASSQLSMNTEAFF. Here the CDR3 DNA reads TGTGCCAGCAGCCAATTATCGATGAACACTGAAGCTTTCTTT.